The clone carrying this T cell receptor (beta chain) was observed a few times. The germline V gene has CDR1 MNHEY and CDR2 SVGAGI. V trimming: 2 bases; J trimming: 9 bases; junction bases outside the gene matches: 7. This CDR3 region has 14 residues. The sample belongs to a study of blood T cells in healthy people across ages. A sample-barcoded 5' primer and a J-beta primer mix were used in a second PCR of roughly 7 to 11 cycles. In TCRdb, the 5' RACE reads were re-called with MiXCR into one record per CDR3 protein. The repertoire holds approximately 800,000 distinct CDR3 sequences, about 55% seen once, with around 41% in the top ten.

The chain joins TRBV6-5 to TRBJ1-2, with 9 bases that match TRBD1. This clonotype was obtained from an older man in good health. Sequenced sample: blood. CDR3: CASSYPWDRASYTF. CDR3 DNA sequence: TGTGCCAGCAGTTACCCTTGGGACAGGGCGAGCTACACCTTC.